A single sample gave rise to the 2 T cell receptor beta chains below, sequenced in a study of blood T cell repertoires in COVID-19. The data were produced by immunoSEQ multiplex PCR, yet TCRdb's version contains in-frame clones alone and is incomplete. Here the sample spans 210,000 or so clones, over 75% being singletons. The material sequenced was peripheral blood. These receptors were collected from a man aged 45 to 65 with acute or convalescent COVID-19.

The chain combines TRBV12-3 or TRBV12-4 with TRBJ1-1; 7 bases match TRBD1. V was pared by 6 bases and J by 4 bases, with 5 bases of the junction left unmatched. CDR3 length: 13 residues. CDR3 amino acids: CASSLQGITEAFF. The CDR3 coding sequence is TGTGCCAGCAGCTTACAGGGGATCACTGAAGCTTTCTTT.

The CDR3 sequence: CASSSAGGMRGEQFF. CDR3 DNA: TGTGCCAGCAGTTCAGCCGGGGGGATGAGAGGGGAGCAGTTCTTC. The chain joins TRBV27 to TRBJ2-1; TRBD2 matches at 7 bases. The ends lost 4 bases at V and 10 bases at J; junction bases unmatched: 13. CDR1 and CDR2 from the germline V gene are MNHEY and SMNVEV (reference sequence). This CDR3 has 15 residues.